The clone carrying this TCR beta chain was seen ten or more times. What it binds is not known. From germline, CDR1 is LGHDT and CDR2 YNNKEL (reference sequence). Trimming took 4 bases from V and 7 from J, leaving 19 bases between them. The CDR3 is 15 residues long. These data originate in a study of regulatory T cells in long-lasting Graves disease. Study-level points and caveats: Patients with persistent Graves' had lower TCR diversity than newly diagnosed patients.

Described time point: newly diagnosed GD, antithyroid drugs for less than 3 months. Scientists built the TCR library using RNA that was extracted from PBMCs. TCR beta libraries were built with iRepertoire HTBI primers and Arm-PCR of CDR3 regions. TCRdb re-derived calls from the multiplex PCR reads in MiXCR, one entry per CDR3 protein. The sample lists about 320,000 distinct CDR3 sequences, 18% occurring once. The chain combines TRBV3-1 with TRBJ2-5; D tentatively fits TRBD1 or TRBD2 (5 bases each). Here the sequenced sample was peripheral blood mononuclear cells (PBMCs), taken at new diagnosis, from a patient treated with antithyroid drugs. This sequence was found in a female donor with Graves disease. The CDR3 sequence: CASSRMDPWDGTQYF. CDR3 sequence (DNA): TGTGCCAGCAGCCGAATGGACCCCTGGGACGGGACCCAGTACTTC.